Sequencing of this TCR beta chain was carried out in a study of T cell repertoires in breast cancer (dated by TCRdb to 2016 to 2017). Regarding the study in general: Samples profiled in the study came from tumors, lymph nodes and peripheral blood lymphocytes of breast cancer patients, along with peripheral blood from healthy control donors. The controls were nine healthy donors whose age range was similar to that of the patients. Tumors and tumor-involved lymph nodes were minced and digested with Liberase and DNase, then filtered through 70-um and 40-um filters. Sequencing yielded on average around 500,000 sequences per sample and roughly 10 reads per input cell. The study reasoned that TCRs shared between breast cancer patients would target shared antigens, given breast cancer's low mutational burden and rare common mutations. Tumor-free lymph nodes were processed with no enzymatic digestion, and blood samples were separated using Ficoll. ER+/PR+ status was present in the majority of the roughly 20 patient tumors that were analyzed for shared TCRs. Results the study describes overall, beyond this receptor: Emulsion RT-PCR was considered qualitative rather than quantitative, since transcript abundance and primer differences skewed clone recovery. Discarding singleton TCRs and sampling only part of each tumor may have missed genuine antitumor clones. Compared with tumor-free nodes, tumor-involved sentinel lymph nodes shared about fourfold more TCRs with matched tumor repertoires (about 7.7% versus 2%). Eighteen TCR pairs were shared across seven or more patient tumors and were rarely found in control blood, which suggested possible tumor specificity. TRBV7 predominance was observed among shared TCRs, which possibly reflected tumor recognition or mispriming bias from eight TRBV7 primers. Shared TCRs were encoded by various nucleotide sequences, which suggests selection and expansion based on antigen.

The library was made by emulsion pairing. Unpaired genes were suppressed in a second nested PCR with blocking oligos, after which Illumina adaptors and barcodes were added in a third nested PCR. Each master mix for emulsion RT-PCR held roughly 5,000-260,000 T cells along with C-region, Stepout and V-region primers. The Micellula Emulsion and Purification Kit was used to make the emulsions, and Qiagen OneStep RT-PCR reagents were used for RT-PCR. Pooled libraries were sequenced with paired-end 2 x 250 reads on an Illumina MiSeq. The original methods were these. In Galaxy, read pairs were joined and then clipped at the engineered overlap into separate alpha and beta files, and any unclipped reads were discarded. Alpha-beta pairs were assigned using CompleteTCR, a MiTCR-based pipeline in which chains sharing read cluster identifiers are linked by an R script. TCR sequences observed only once, about 1-3.2%, were removed as potential sequencing errors. TCRdb reworked the public reads: Q25 trimming with fastp, MiXCR clone assembly, productive beta chains retained. Under each unique CDR3 protein, matching rows form one entry showing the most common genes and DNA. The V and J calls and clone size come from TCRdb's table, not from the authors' own analysis. In all, the sample holds about 40,000 distinct CDR3 sequences, and about 50% of those were seen once. The ten most abundant clones make up around three fifths of the sample.

On this clonotype itself: Its antigen is currently not known. No clone much larger than this one lies a single base away; base qualities are absent.

Paired alpha-beta TCRs of CD8+ T cells were analyzed using an expanded emulsion RT-PCR method with primers for all TCR V genes. Before emulsion RT-PCR, CD8+ T cells were isolated with a CD8 positive selection kit and incubated overnight in about 9.8 IU/mL IL-2. Taken from cysteine to phenylalanine, the CDR3 has 13 residues. Of all the DNA, just the CDR3 is kept, 39 bases in frame from base 1. The germline V gene encodes CDR1 MNHEY and CDR2 SMNVEV (reference sequence). Unmatched junction bases come to 6, with V trimmed by 7 bases and J by 8 bases. Sequencing used CD8+ T cells. The rearranged chain carries TRBV27 and TRBJ1-3, with TRBD1 matching 9 junction bases. The receptor was derived from a pool of human donors with breast cancer or a healthy control (not recorded which). The CDR3: CASMGTGMDTIYF. The DNA sequence reads TGTGCCAGCATGGGGACAGGGATGGACACCATATATTTT.